Listed below are T cell receptor beta chains from one sample, sequenced in a study of T cells in Graves' hyperthyroidism and ophthalmopathy. TCRdb used MiXCR to reprocess the multiplex PCR reads, holding one entry per CDR3 protein. The data show a few hundred thousand distinct CDR3 sequences, about 15% seen once. Sequencing used blood. The source is a young woman with Graves' hyperthyroidism. Each CDR3 is given with its conserved first and last residue. Each record gives: V gene, D gene, clone size, J gene, CDR3 protein, CDR3 DNA. A D gene is named only where the DNA matches it firmly. Clone size is not always given. Where it is, it says once, few, many or a class for expanded clones.

>TRBV29-1|-|many|TRBJ1-5
CSVAEQGIYSNQPQHF
TGCAGCGTTGCCGAACAGGGAATTTATAGCAATCAGCCCCAGCATTTT
>TRBV11-2|TRBD2|-|TRBJ2-7
CASSSTLAGGEQYF
TGTGCCAGCAGCTCCACCCTCGCGGGGGGCGAGCAGTACTTC
>TRBV29-1|TRBD1|many|TRBJ1-2
CSVYQPGTGGMSSYGYTF
TGCAGCGTCTATCAACCCGGGACAGGGGGTATGTCTAGCTATGGCTACACCTTC
>TRBV5-1|TRBD2|few|TRBJ2-4
CASSGGSAKNIQYF
TGCGCCAGCAGCGGCGGGAGTGCCAAAAACATTCAGTACTTC
>TRBV7-8|-|-|TRBJ1-1
CASSLARVRGSRVNTEAFF
TGTGCCAGCAGCTTAGCGCGTGTCAGAGGATCTCGGGTGAACACTGAAGCTTTCTTT
>TRBV27|TRBD2|-|TRBJ2-7
CASSLTPGLGATYEQYF
TGTGCCAGCAGTTTGACACCGGGACTAGGTGCGACCTACGAGCAGTACTTC
>TRBV7-3|-|-|TRBJ1-2
CASSIRGGEDTYGYTF
TGTGCCAGCAGCATAAGGGGAGGGGAGGACACCTATGGCTACACCTTC
>TRBV6-1|-|many|TRBJ2-1
CASGGSGPYNEQFF
TGTGCCAGCGGAGGAAGTGGACCATACAATGAGCAGTTCTTC
>TRBV28|-|-|TRBJ2-3
CASSLGRQSRTDTQYF
TGTGCCAGCAGTTTAGGGAGACAGTCTCGCACAGATACGCAGTATTTT
>TRBV19|-|few|TRBJ2-3
CASSLGWGGYTHRSSTDTQYF
TGTGCCAGTAGTCTTGGTTGGGGGGGCTACACCCACAGGTCTAGCACAGATACGCAGTATTTT
>TRBV29-1|-|many|TRBJ1-2
CSVDAFPRGGGGYTF
TGCAGCGTTGATGCATTTCCTCGGGGAGGGGGTGGCTACACCTTC
>TRBV12-3/TRBV12-4|TRBD2|many|TRBJ2-1
CASSFIAGREVSYNEQFF
TGTGCCAGCAGTTTTATCGCAGGGCGGGAGGTCTCCTACAATGAGCAGTTCTTC
>TRBV4-2|-|few|TRBJ2-3
CASSPRDIAGTDTQYF
TGTGCCAGCAGCCCTAGGGATATAGCGGGCACAGATACGCAGTATTTT
>TRBV6-2/TRBV6-3|-|-|TRBJ1-1
CASSSPGQRNTEAFF
TGTGCCAGCAGTTCCCCGGGACAAAGAAACACTGAAGCTTTCTTT
>TRBV19|TRBD2|-|TRBJ2-1
CASSIVTGGSVNEQFF
TGTGCCAGTAGTATCGTCACGGGAGGGTCGGTCAATGAGCAGTTCTTC
>TRBV28|TRBD2|many|TRBJ2-1
CASSLTLTSTAYNEQFF
TGTGCCAGCAGTTTAACCCTGACTAGCACTGCCTACAATGAGCAGTTCTTC
>TRBV27|-|-|TRBJ2-7
CASKYGSEQYF
TGTGCCAGCAAGTATGGGTCCGAGCAGTACTTC
>TRBV20-1|TRBD1|-|TRBJ1-2
CSATDRVNYGYTF
TGCAGTGCGACAGACAGGGTAAACTATGGCTACACCTTC
>TRBV20-1|-|-|TRBJ1-1
CSASPVNTEAFF
TGCAGTGCCTCTCCTGTGAACACTGAAGCTTTCTTT
>TRBV7-2|-|-|TRBJ2-2
CASSSQPRGGSTGELFF
TGTGCCAGCAGCTCCCAACCCCGAGGGGGGAGCACCGGGGAGCTGTTTTTT